Listed below are T cell receptor beta chains from one sample, sequenced in a study of post-analysis software for immune sequencing data. Each CDR3 protein is one row after TCRdb ran MiXCR on the PCR reads. The table includes approximately 630,000 distinct CDR3 sequences, about 60% detected once. Sequencing was done on a sample of blood. These receptors were collected from a girl aged 2 to 10 with multiple sclerosis. Both conserved end residues are part of each CDR3. The D gene is left open where the match is weak. Size tells how often a clone was seen (once, few, many) or the class of an expanded clone, and some rows leave it out.

clone_size: .
j_call: TRBJ2-7
v_call: TRBV10-3
d_call: .
cdr3_nt: TGTGCCATCAGTGAGGGGACCATCCAAGAGGCCCAGTACTTC
cdr3_aa: CAISEGTIQEAQYF

clone_size: .
j_call: TRBJ2-2
v_call: TRBV29-1
d_call: .
cdr3_nt: TGCAGCGTTGCGAGGAACACCGGGGAGCTGTTTTTT
cdr3_aa: CSVARNTGELFF

clone_size: once
j_call: TRBJ2-3
v_call: TRBV2
d_call: .
cdr3_nt: TGTGCCACCCGCAGGGACGCTATCACAGATACGCAGTATTTT
cdr3_aa: CATRRDAITDTQYF

clone_size: few
j_call: TRBJ2-3
v_call: TRBV7-9
d_call: TRBD1
cdr3_nt: TGTGCCAGCAGCACGGGACAGGGGGCAGGCGCAGATACGCAGTATTTT
cdr3_aa: CASSTGQGAGADTQYF

clone_size: few
j_call: TRBJ2-5
v_call: TRBV12-3/TRBV12-4
d_call: TRBD2
cdr3_nt: TGTGCCAGCAGTTTGAGTGATAGCGGGCCTTTTCAAGAGACTCAGTACTTC
cdr3_aa: CASSLSDSGPFQETQYF

clone_size: .
j_call: TRBJ1-5
v_call: TRBV24-1
d_call: .
cdr3_nt: TGTGCCACCAGTGGATGGGGCTATAGCAATCAGCCCCAGCATTTT
cdr3_aa: CATSGWGYSNQPQHF

clone_size: few
j_call: TRBJ2-7
v_call: TRBV20-1
d_call: .
cdr3_nt: TGCAGTGCTGACCCGACAGACTCCTACGAGCAGTACTTC
cdr3_aa: CSADPTDSYEQYF

clone_size: .
j_call: TRBJ2-7
v_call: TRBV6-2/TRBV6-3
d_call: .
cdr3_nt: TGTGCCAGCAGGGTCGGGCATCTCACCTACGAGCAGTACTTC
cdr3_aa: CASRVGHLTYEQYF

clone_size: .
j_call: TRBJ2-3
v_call: TRBV7-9
d_call: .
cdr3_nt: TGTGCCAGCAGCCCCCCGCAGGGAGTCACAGATACGCAGTATTTT
cdr3_aa: CASSPPQGVTDTQYF

clone_size: .
j_call: TRBJ1-6
v_call: TRBV25-1
d_call: .
cdr3_nt: TGTGCCAGCAGTGAAGTGGGTAGCTCCTATAATTCACCCCTCCACTTT
cdr3_aa: CASSEVGSSYNSPLHF

clone_size: .
j_call: TRBJ1-4
v_call: TRBV3-1
d_call: TRBD1
cdr3_nt: TGTGCCAGCAGCCCCCGGGACAGGATGGAAAAACTGTTTTTT
cdr3_aa: CASSPRDRMEKLFF

clone_size: .
j_call: TRBJ1-2
v_call: TRBV10-3
d_call: TRBD1
cdr3_nt: TGTGCCATCAGTGTCCGGGCCCGTGGGACAGGGTTCGGCTACACCTTC
cdr3_aa: CAISVRARGTGFGYTF

clone_size: once
j_call: TRBJ1-2
v_call: TRBV27
d_call: TRBD1
cdr3_nt: TGTGCCAGCAGTTATACAGGGGTTCCTAACTATGGCTACACCTTC
cdr3_aa: CASSYTGVPNYGYTF

clone_size: .
j_call: TRBJ2-5
v_call: TRBV4-1
d_call: TRBD2
cdr3_nt: TGCGCCAGCAGCCAAGATGAAACTAGCGGGAGGTACGATGAGCAGTACTTC
cdr3_aa: CASSQDETSGRYDEQYF

clone_size: few
j_call: TRBJ2-7
v_call: TRBV5-1
d_call: .
cdr3_nt: TGCGCCAGCAGCTTGAACCGGGCGGCCGACGAGCAGTACTTC
cdr3_aa: CASSLNRAADEQYF

clone_size: .
j_call: TRBJ1-1
v_call: TRBV6-5
d_call: .
cdr3_nt: TGTGCCAGCAGTTCCCTCACTGGGACTGAAGCTTTCTTT
cdr3_aa: CASSSLTGTEAFF

clone_size: .
j_call: TRBJ2-6
v_call: TRBV10-3
d_call: .
cdr3_nt: TGTGCCATCAGCTCTGAGTACTCTGGGGCCAACGTCCTGACTTTC
cdr3_aa: CAISSEYSGANVLTF

clone_size: few
j_call: TRBJ2-3
v_call: TRBV28
d_call: TRBD2
cdr3_nt: TGTGCCAGCAGTTGGAGGACTAGCGGGGGCACAGATACGCAGTATTTT
cdr3_aa: CASSWRTSGGTDTQYF

clone_size: .
j_call: TRBJ2-3
v_call: TRBV24-1
d_call: TRBD1
cdr3_nt: TGTGCCACAAGTGCCGGGACAGGGGTATCCACAGATACGCAGTATTTT
cdr3_aa: CATSAGTGVSTDTQYF

clone_size: .
j_call: TRBJ2-5
v_call: TRBV6-2/TRBV6-3
d_call: TRBD2
cdr3_nt: TGTGCCAGCAGTCGGCTGGCGGGGGGCCGCGGAGAGACCCAGTACTTC
cdr3_aa: CASSRLAGGRGETQYF

clone_size: .
j_call: TRBJ2-1
v_call: TRBV11-2
d_call: .
cdr3_nt: TGTGCCAGCAGCCTCGGGATCGATGAGCAGTTCTTC
cdr3_aa: CASSLGIDEQFF

clone_size: few
j_call: TRBJ2-1
v_call: TRBV29-1
d_call: .
cdr3_nt: TGCAGCGTTGAAGCCTCGTGGGGGATCCATGAGCAGTTCTTC
cdr3_aa: CSVEASWGIHEQFF

clone_size: .
j_call: TRBJ2-1
v_call: TRBV2
d_call: .
cdr3_nt: TGTGCCAGCACCATGACTCCCTCCTACAATGAGCAGTTCTTC
cdr3_aa: CASTMTPSYNEQFF

clone_size: .
j_call: TRBJ2-4
v_call: TRBV4-3
d_call: TRBD2
cdr3_nt: TGCGCCAGCAGCCAAGATCCAGCGGGGGAAGATCTAGCCAAAAACATTCAGTACTTC
cdr3_aa: CASSQDPAGEDLAKNIQYF

clone_size: .
j_call: TRBJ1-2
v_call: TRBV7-9
d_call: .
cdr3_nt: TGTGCCAGCGAAGACATGATGAGACGGGTCTATGGCTACACCTTC
cdr3_aa: CASEDMMRRVYGYTF

clone_size: .
j_call: TRBJ1-2
v_call: TRBV2
d_call: .
cdr3_nt: TGTGCTACCGGGGAAAGCTATGGCTACACCTTC
cdr3_aa: CATGESYGYTF

clone_size: .
j_call: TRBJ2-1
v_call: TRBV7-9
d_call: TRBD1
cdr3_nt: TGTGCCAGCAGCCGTCGGGACAGCGGCAATGAGCAGTTCTTC
cdr3_aa: CASSRRDSGNEQFF

clone_size: few
j_call: TRBJ1-2
v_call: TRBV20-1
d_call: .
cdr3_nt: TGCAGTGCTAGAGATGTGCAATCAGCGGCTGGCTACACCTTC
cdr3_aa: CSARDVQSAAGYTF

clone_size: .
j_call: TRBJ2-2
v_call: TRBV5-1
d_call: .
cdr3_nt: TGCGCCAGCAGCCGCGACACCGGGGAGCTGTTTTTT
cdr3_aa: CASSRDTGELFF

clone_size: few
j_call: TRBJ2-3
v_call: TRBV12-3/TRBV12-4
d_call: TRBD2
cdr3_nt: TGTGCCAGCAGGCGTACGCTAGCGGGGTGGACAGATACGCAGTATTTT
cdr3_aa: CASRRTLAGWTDTQYF

clone_size: few
j_call: TRBJ2-3
v_call: TRBV12-3/TRBV12-4
d_call: .
cdr3_nt: TGTGCCAGCAGTTGGGGCAGGCGAGGGGTGGATACGCAGTATTTT
cdr3_aa: CASSWGRRGVDTQYF

clone_size: few
j_call: TRBJ1-1
v_call: TRBV12-3/TRBV12-4
d_call: TRBD1
cdr3_nt: TGTGCCAGCAGTTCTACCGCATCAGGGGGGAACACTGAAGCTTTCTTT
cdr3_aa: CASSSTASGGNTEAFF

clone_size: .
j_call: TRBJ1-2
v_call: TRBV3-1
d_call: .
cdr3_nt: TGTGCCAGCAGCCAACAGGGCCGAGGGAACTATGGCTACACCTTC
cdr3_aa: CASSQQGRGNYGYTF

clone_size: few
j_call: TRBJ2-5
v_call: TRBV10-3
d_call: TRBD1
cdr3_nt: TGTGCCATCAGGAAACGACAGGGGGCGGACCAAGAGACCCAGTACTTC
cdr3_aa: CAIRKRQGADQETQYF

clone_size: .
j_call: TRBJ2-3
v_call: TRBV9
d_call: TRBD2
cdr3_nt: TGTGCCAGCAGCGTAGCAGCTAGCGGGGGGCATGGAGATACGCAGTATTTT
cdr3_aa: CASSVAASGGHGDTQYF

clone_size: .
j_call: TRBJ2-1
v_call: TRBV6-4
d_call: .
cdr3_nt: TGTGCCAGCGGGGGTACCATTAGCGGATGCTCCTACAATGAGCAGTTCTTC
cdr3_aa: CASGGTISGCSYNEQFF

clone_size: .
j_call: TRBJ2-1
v_call: TRBV5-1
d_call: TRBD1
cdr3_nt: TGCGCCAGCAGCCCCACCCTGACAGGGAATGAGCAGTTCTTC
cdr3_aa: CASSPTLTGNEQFF

clone_size: few
j_call: TRBJ2-1
v_call: TRBV11-3
d_call: .
cdr3_nt: TGTGCCAGCAGCTTAGAGGGTTCCAGGGAATCGGAGGAGCAGTTCTTC
cdr3_aa: CASSLEGSRESEEQFF

clone_size: .
j_call: TRBJ2-1
v_call: TRBV20-1
d_call: TRBD1
cdr3_nt: TGCAGTGCTAGGGGACAGGGGGAAAAGAAGTACAATGAGCAGTTCTTC
cdr3_aa: CSARGQGEKKYNEQFF

clone_size: few
j_call: TRBJ2-1
v_call: TRBV12-3/TRBV12-4
d_call: TRBD1
cdr3_nt: TGTGCCAGCAGTTCCCGACAGGGGGGTAATGAGCAGTTCTTC
cdr3_aa: CASSSRQGGNEQFF

clone_size: .
j_call: TRBJ2-1
v_call: TRBV6-5
d_call: .
cdr3_nt: TGTGCCAGCAGTTACTCTAGGAATGAGCAGTTCTTC
cdr3_aa: CASSYSRNEQFF

clone_size: .
j_call: TRBJ2-3
v_call: TRBV6-1
d_call: .
cdr3_nt: TGTGCCAGCAGTGAAGATTGGGACCGTCGCACAGATACGCAGTATTTT
cdr3_aa: CASSEDWDRRTDTQYF

clone_size: .
j_call: TRBJ2-2
v_call: TRBV29-1
d_call: .
cdr3_nt: TGCAGCGCCCCCGGTGCGAACACCGGGGAGCTGTTTTTT
cdr3_aa: CSAPGANTGELFF

clone_size: .
j_call: TRBJ2-6
v_call: TRBV5-6
d_call: .
cdr3_nt: TGTGCCAGCAGCCCCATCGGACGGGCCCCTGGGGCCAACGTCCTGACTTTC
cdr3_aa: CASSPIGRAPGANVLTF

clone_size: few
j_call: TRBJ2-5
v_call: TRBV20-1
d_call: TRBD2
cdr3_nt: TGCAGTGCTAGAGAAACTAGCGGGATCGAGACCCAGTACTTC
cdr3_aa: CSARETSGIETQYF

clone_size: .
j_call: TRBJ1-2
v_call: TRBV25-1
d_call: .
cdr3_nt: TGTGCCAGCAGTGACCCAGGGAGCTATGGCTACACCTTC
cdr3_aa: CASSDPGSYGYTF

clone_size: .
j_call: TRBJ2-3
v_call: TRBV18
d_call: .
cdr3_nt: TGTGCCAGCTCACCACCAACAACTAGCACAGATACGCAGTATTTT
cdr3_aa: CASSPPTTSTDTQYF

clone_size: few
j_call: TRBJ2-4
v_call: TRBV12-3/TRBV12-4
d_call: .
cdr3_nt: TGTGCCAGCAGTTTAGAAGTGGGCAAAAACATTCAGTACTTC
cdr3_aa: CASSLEVGKNIQYF

clone_size: .
j_call: TRBJ2-3
v_call: TRBV20-1
d_call: .
cdr3_nt: TGCAGTGCTAGAGATCCGGGGTCAACAGATACGCAGTATTTT
cdr3_aa: CSARDPGSTDTQYF